Listed below are T cell receptor beta chains from one sample, sequenced in a study of blood T cell repertoires in COVID-19. Clones were read by immunoSEQ multiplex PCR, and TCRdb kept only the in-frame ones, dropping some. The sample shows hundreds of thousands of clones, approximately 86% of them seen only once. Sequencing input: peripheral blood. Source of these receptors: a woman aged 55-69 years with COVID-19, enrolled during active disease. Both conserved end residues are part of each CDR3. The D gene is left open where the match is weak. Size tells how often a clone was seen (once, few, many) or the class of an expanded clone, and some rows leave it out.

abundance,j_gene,d_gene,v_gene,CDR3nt,CDR3aa
once,TRBJ2-5,TRBD1,TRBV11-3,TGTGCCAGCAGCTTAGCGTTTAGGTCGGGACAGGTGCAAGAGACCCAGTACTTC,CASSLAFRSGQVQETQYF
-,TRBJ1-5,TRBD1,TRBV2,TGTGCCAGCAGGAGTAGGACAGGGTTTAGCAATCAGCCCCAGCATTTT,CASRSRTGFSNQPQHF
-,TRBJ1-3,-,TRBV2,TGTGCCAGCAGTGAAAGTCAGTACCCCGAAACCTCTGGAAACACCATATATTTT,CASSESQYPETSGNTIYF
-,TRBJ1-1,-,TRBV5-4,TGTGCCAGCAGCTTGGCCAACAGGGCTAACACTGAAGCTTTCTTT,CASSLANRANTEAFF
-,TRBJ1-6,-,TRBV9,TGTGCCAGCAGCGCAGGGATAAATTCACCCCTCCACTTT,CASSAGINSPLHF
-,TRBJ2-1,TRBD2,TRBV6-5,TGTGCCAGCAGTTATATTAGCGGGGGGCAGTACAATGAGCAGTTCTTC,CASSYISGGQYNEQFF
once,TRBJ1-6,TRBD1,TRBV19,TGTGCCAGTCGTCGCGAGGGGGCTAACAATTCACCCCTCCACTTT,CASRREGANNSPLHF
few,TRBJ1-6,TRBD1,TRBV11-1,TGTGCCAGCAGCCCGTGGACAGGGGCGAATTCACCCCTCCACTTT,CASSPWTGANSPLHF
once,TRBJ2-5,TRBD1,TRBV12-3/TRBV12-4,TGTGCCAGCAAGGACAGGGAAGAGACCCAGTACTTC,CASKDREETQYF
-,TRBJ2-3,-,TRBV5-4,TGTGCCAGCAGCTCCCCGGGGCTAGCGAGCACAGATACGCAGTATTTT,CASSSPGLASTDTQYF
-,TRBJ2-7,TRBD1,TRBV3-1/TRBV3-2,TGTGCCAGCAGCCAGGGACAGGGGGTAATCCCCTACGAGCAGTACTTC,CASSQGQGVIPYEQYF
-,TRBJ2-5,-,TRBV11-2,TGTGCCAGCAGCTTACAGGGTTACGAGACCCAGTACTTC,CASSLQGYETQYF
-,TRBJ2-7,-,TRBV9,TGTGCCAGCAGCGTAGGGGGGGTCAGCTCCTACGAGCAGTACTTC,CASSVGGVSSYEQYF
few,TRBJ1-5,TRBD1,TRBV19,TGTGCCAGTAGTTCTCGGAGGGGGCGAGGCAATCAGCCCCAGCATTTT,CASSSRRGRGNQPQHF
-,TRBJ1-2,TRBD1,TRBV6-5,TGTGCCAGCAGGCTGGGACAGGGAGGCGGCTACACCTTC,CASRLGQGGGYTF
-,TRBJ1-2,TRBD1,TRBV7-2,TGTGCCAGCAGCCATGGACAGGGAAACTATGGCTACACCTTC,CASSHGQGNYGYTF
once,TRBJ1-2,-,TRBV19,TGTGCCAGTAAGGAGGTGCGGTTAGGCAATGGCTACACCTTC,CASKEVRLGNGYTF
-,TRBJ1-5,-,TRBV20-1,TGCAGTGTCGCGGGTCAGCCCCAGCATTTT,CSVAGQPQHF
-,TRBJ1-1,TRBD1,TRBV6-5,TGTGCCAGCAGTTACACTAGACAGGGTAAGGCTTTCTTT,CASSYTRQGKAFF
-,TRBJ2-2,TRBD1,TRBV7-2,TGTGCCAGCGAGGGGACAGGGGGGCCCGGGGAGCTGTTTTTT,CASEGTGGPGELFF
-,TRBJ2-3,TRBD2,TRBV27,TGTGCCAGCCGCCCCCGGACTAGCGGGGAAGATACGCAGTATTTT,CASRPRTSGEDTQYF
-,TRBJ2-6,-,TRBV7-9,TGTGCCAGCAGCCCACCGGGAACTCGCTCTGGGGCCAACGTCCTGACTTTC,CASSPPGTRSGANVLTF
-,TRBJ2-1,-,TRBV7-3,TGTGCCAGCAGCTCTCGAGACAGCTGGGAGCAGTTCTTC,CASSSRDSWEQFF
-,TRBJ2-7,TRBD2,TRBV4-1,TGCGCCAGCAGCCATTCGATAGCGGGGGACTACGAGCAGTACTTC,CASSHSIAGDYEQYF
-,TRBJ2-6,-,TRBV7-3,TGTGCCAGCAGCTTAACGGGCAACTCTGGGGCCAACGTCCTGACTTTC,CASSLTGNSGANVLTF
-,TRBJ1-1,-,TRBV7-6,TGTGCCAGCAGCGGGGGCCCCCTCATGAACACTGAAGCTTTCTTT,CASSGGPLMNTEAFF
-,TRBJ2-1,TRBD2,TRBV10-1,TGCGCCAGCAGTCCTTACGCGGGCGGGGGGTTCAATGAGCAGTTCTTC,CASSPYAGGGFNEQFF
-,TRBJ1-2,-,TRBV19,TGTGCCAGTACCCTGGGGCTATCCTATGGCTACACCTTC,CASTLGLSYGYTF
-,TRBJ2-5,-,TRBV30,TGTGCCTGGAGTGCACTTAATAAAGAGACCCAGTACTTC,CAWSALNKETQYF
-,TRBJ1-1,-,TRBV6-5,TGTGCCAGCAACCGGCCGGGAGGAGGGGCTGAAGCTTTCTTT,CASNRPGGGAEAFF
-,TRBJ2-2,TRBD1,TRBV7-2,TGTGCCAGCAGCCGGACAGGTGTGGGGCTTGCCGGGGAGCTGTTTTTT,CASSRTGVGLAGELFF
-,TRBJ2-6,-,TRBV19,TGTGCCAGTAGTATAGATCCGGGTAGTGGGGCCAACGTCCTGACTTTC,CASSIDPGSGANVLTF
-,TRBJ1-2,-,TRBV7-9,TGTGCCAGCACCATTTTCTCCTATGGCTACACCTTC,CASTIFSYGYTF
-,TRBJ2-7,-,TRBV11-2,TGTGCCAGCAGCTTAGATGCACGGGGGTTTTCCTACGAGCAGTACTTC,CASSLDARGFSYEQYF
-,TRBJ2-7,TRBD1,TRBV4-1,TGCGCCAGCAGCCAGGAAGACAGGGTGGGCTCCTACGAGCAGTACTTC,CASSQEDRVGSYEQYF
once,TRBJ2-7,TRBD2,TRBV6-5,TGTGCCAGCACCCCCGGGGAGGGGTGGTACTTC,CASTPGEGWYF
-,TRBJ2-2,TRBD2,TRBV27,TGTGCCAGCACAGTTCTAGCGGGGTCCACCGGGGAGCTGTTTTTT,CASTVLAGSTGELFF
-,TRBJ2-1,-,TRBV6-4,TGTGCCAGCAGTGACGGGGAGTACAATGAGCAGTTCTTC,CASSDGEYNEQFF
-,TRBJ1-1,-,TRBV30,TGTGCCTTAAACTACTTCTTAGTCAGCACTGAAGCTTTCTTT,CALNYFLVSTEAFF
-,TRBJ2-2,-,TRBV4-1,TGCGCCAGCAGCCAGCTATCCGGGGGAGGCACCGGGGAGCTGTTTTTT,CASSQLSGGGTGELFF
-,TRBJ1-4,-,TRBV30,TGTGCCTGGACGCGATTTGCAACTAATGAAAAACTGTTTTTT,CAWTRFATNEKLFF
-,TRBJ1-1,TRBD1,TRBV4-3,TGCGCCAGCAGCCTCGACAGGGGACGCACTGAAGCTTTCTTT,CASSLDRGRTEAFF